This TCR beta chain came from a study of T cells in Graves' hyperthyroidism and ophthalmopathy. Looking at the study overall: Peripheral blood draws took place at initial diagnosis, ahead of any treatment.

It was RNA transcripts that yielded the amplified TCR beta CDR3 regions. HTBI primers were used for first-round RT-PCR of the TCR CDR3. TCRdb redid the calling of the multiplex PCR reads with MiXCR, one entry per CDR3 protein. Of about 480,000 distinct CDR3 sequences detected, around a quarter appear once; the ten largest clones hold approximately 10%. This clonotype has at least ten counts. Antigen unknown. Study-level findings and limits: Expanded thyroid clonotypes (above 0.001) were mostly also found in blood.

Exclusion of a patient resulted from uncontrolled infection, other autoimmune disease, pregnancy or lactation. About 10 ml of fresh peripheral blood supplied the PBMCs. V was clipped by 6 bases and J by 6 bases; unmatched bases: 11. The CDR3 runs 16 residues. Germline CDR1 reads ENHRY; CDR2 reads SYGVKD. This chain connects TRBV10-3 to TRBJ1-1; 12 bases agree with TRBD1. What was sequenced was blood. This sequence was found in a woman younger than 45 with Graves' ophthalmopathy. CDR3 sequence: CAISAKAGTGGSEAFF. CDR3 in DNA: TGTGCCATCAGCGCCAAAGCCGGGACAGGGGGCTCTGAAGCTTTCTTT.